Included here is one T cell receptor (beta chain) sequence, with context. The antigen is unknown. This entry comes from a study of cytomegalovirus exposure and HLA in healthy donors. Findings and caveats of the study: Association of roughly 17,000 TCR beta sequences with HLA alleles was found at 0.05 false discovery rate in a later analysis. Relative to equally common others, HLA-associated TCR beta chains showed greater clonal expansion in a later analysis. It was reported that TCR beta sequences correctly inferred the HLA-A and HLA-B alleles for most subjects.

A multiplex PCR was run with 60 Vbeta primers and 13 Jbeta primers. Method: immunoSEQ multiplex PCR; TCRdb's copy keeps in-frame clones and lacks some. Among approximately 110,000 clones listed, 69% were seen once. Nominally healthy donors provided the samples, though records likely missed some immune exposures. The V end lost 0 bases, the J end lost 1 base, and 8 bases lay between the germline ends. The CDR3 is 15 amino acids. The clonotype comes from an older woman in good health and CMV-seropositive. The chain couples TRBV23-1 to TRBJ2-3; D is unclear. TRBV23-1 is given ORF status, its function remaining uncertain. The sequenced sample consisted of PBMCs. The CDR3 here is CASSQSVQGTDTQYF. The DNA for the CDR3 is TGCGCCAGCAGTCAATCGGTCCAGGGCACAGATACGCAGTATTTT.